The 7 T cell receptor beta chains presented below share a single source sample, sequenced in a study of beta chain features in type 1 diabetes. Expressed TCRB transcripts were sequenced because the entire RNA isolate underwent reverse transcription. The protocol was immunoSEQ multiplex PCR, while the TCRdb copy is restricted to in-frame clones and leaves out a portion. Of about 140,000 clones in the sample, about 9.1% were seen once. Sample: central memory CD4+ T cells from blood. The source is a middle-aged woman in good health.

The CDR3 loop is CASSLPDRNTEAFF. CDR3 coding DNA: TGCGCCAGCAGCCTCCCGGACAGGAACACTGAAGCTTTCTTT. The rearrangement links TRBV4-1 to TRBJ1-1, with TRBD1 as a possible D gene (6 bases). The CDR3 loop spans 14 amino acids. The V gene's germline CDR1 is MGHRA and CDR2 YSYEKL. Trimming took 4 bases from V and 1 from J, leaving 10 bases between them.

The count of this clone is one. The chain recombines TRBV10-1 with TRBJ2-1, with D possibly matching TRBD2 (6 bases). V lost 6 bases to trimming and J lost 10 bases, with 19 bases between them. Looked up from germline, CDR1 is WNHNN and CDR2 is SYGVQD (reference sequence). The CDR3 is 14 amino acids. DNA of the CDR3: TGCGCCAGCAGGGGAGAGCTGCGGGGCAAAGAGCAGTTCTTC. Amino acids: CASRGELRGKEQFF.

The rearrangement links TRBV4-2 to TRBJ1-5; D ambiguous. The CDR3 totals 15 residues. CDR1 and CDR2 (germline): LGHNA, YNFKEQ. V was shortened by 0 bases and J by 6 bases, with 12 bases between the two germline ends. DNA of the CDR3: TGTGCCAGCAGCCAAGAAATAGACAAGAGTCAGCCCCAGCATTTT. This translates into CASSQEIDKSQPQHF.

V gene TRBV5-4 combines with J gene TRBJ1-1; 8 bases are a match to TRBD1. The CDR3 is made up of 15 amino acids. V dropped 4 bases and J dropped 1; count of bases not matched to a gene: 6. The germline V gene has CDR1 SGHNT and CDR2 YYREEE (reference sequence). CDR3 residues: CASSPKGTGNTEAFF. CDR3 nucleotide sequence: TGTGCCAGCAGCCCAAAAGGGACAGGGAACACTGAAGCTTTCTTT.

This clone has only a few counts. This rearrangement joins TRBV28 to TRBJ1-3; D may be TRBD1 (5 bases). The germline V and J ends were trimmed by 8 bases and 4 bases, with 15 bases remaining between them. This CDR3 has 14 amino acids. Germline loops: CDR1 MDHEN, CDR2 SYDVKM. The CDR3 bases are TGTGCCAGCCTTAAGCAGGGCTACGGAAACACCATATATTTT. Encoded protein: CASLKQGYGNTIYF. The variable domain in full, with the rest retrieved from reference TRBV28 and TRBJ1-3, is DVKVTQSSRYLVKRTGEKVFLECVQDMDHENMFWYRQDPGLGLRLIYFSYDVKMKEKGDIPEGYSVSREKKERFSLILESASTNQTSMYLCASLKQGYGNTIYFGEGSWLTVV.

This CDR3 is CAWVSPRGLSSNQPQHF. As DNA, the CDR3 is TGTGCCTGGGTATCTCCTCGGGGGTTATCTAGCAATCAGCCCCAGCATTTT. The V call is TRBV30, the J call TRBJ1-5; perhaps TRBD1 as D (5 bases). Between the trimmed V and J ends, which lost 5 bases and 0 bases, there was a span of 20 bases. This CDR3 region has 17 residues. In germline, CDR1 is GTSNPN, CDR2 SVGIG (reference sequence).

Written as DNA, the CDR3 is TGTGCCAGCAGCGTATCACTGGGCCAGTTGAACACTGAAGCTTTCTTT. Translating gives CASSVSLGQLNTEAFF. The chain recombines TRBV9 with TRBJ1-1; D is uncertain. Per germline, CDR1 SGDLS and CDR2 YYNGEE. This CDR3 is built from 16 residues. Trimming removed 1 base at V and 0 bases at J, with 13 bases between.